What follows is one T cell receptor beta chain and its context. Its antigen is currently not known. Base qualities are not provided; no much larger clone lies one nucleotide away. The CDR3 runs 14 residues from the cysteine to the phenylalanine. The DNA shown is the 42-base CDR3, in frame from base 1. The CDR1 and CDR2 encoded by the germline V gene (reference sequence) are MNHEY and SMNVEV. V is pared back by 6 bases and J by 2 bases, with 12 bases lying between the germline termini. Collaborating institutions collected whole blood in K2EDTA tubes following their own protocols. For TCRbeta analysis, collaborators shipped samples in one of three forms: frozen whole blood, isolated PBMCs, or DNA extracted from either of those sample types. TCRbeta CDR3 regions were amplified from genomic DNA by means of the immunoSEQ Assay, a bias-controlled multiplex PCR. Under the source paper's analysis protocol: Within the assay, amplification of reference gene primers was used to estimate how many nucleated cells each sample contained. Sequence reads were collapsed and filtered to measure the absolute abundance of every unique TCRbeta CDR3 rearrangement. For each sample, productive Simpson clonality was calculated as the square root of Simpson's diversity index over productive rearrangements. The source is immuneACCESS, and TCRdb retained only in-frame sequences with V and J called. Part of the clones is not carried over; for the studies checked, unresolved V genes explain less than half of this, and the remainder is unexplained. Clonal size and the V and J genes are those of that table, whereas D and trimming came from the DNA. In all, the sample holds 45,000 to 70,000 clones, and roughly 90% of those were seen once. The top ten hold more than 13% of the sample.

This sample was taken from a study of blood T cell repertoires in COVID-19 (TCRdb year 2020). General notes on the study: Collaborator samples came from the United States, Italy and Spain and covered acute and convalescent phases of COVID-19. The prospective study material was composed of cDNA or gDNA derived from T cells, B-cell-depleted T cells, or PBMCs. The dataset comprised deeply sampled blood TCRbeta repertoires from subjects exposed to, actively infected with, or recovered from COVID-19. A freely available public database, intended as a resource for researchers studying the immune response to SARS-CoV-2, is where the repertoires were released. Samples came from the ongoing ImmuneRACE study (first 160 participants) plus 1,254 subjects from 6 global collaborators. A de-identified subject ID, COVID-19 status, age in years and sex were almost always included in the sample metadata. Where HLA class I and class II types were available, the types were taken from metadata supplied by the sample provider, not from assay-based typing. What the work shows at the level of the full study, not this receptor alone: How much clinical and demographic metadata was included differed by source and by participant, and the metadata was provided uncurated.

The TCR sequence derives from a woman aged 55-69 years with active COVID-19. The receptor chain draws on TRBV27 and TRBJ2-3; matching of 6 bases hints at TRBD2 as the D gene. The sequenced sample was peripheral blood. The bases read TGTGCCAGCAGAATGGGACTCAACACAGATACGCAGTATTTT. Its product reads: CASRMGLNTDTQYF.